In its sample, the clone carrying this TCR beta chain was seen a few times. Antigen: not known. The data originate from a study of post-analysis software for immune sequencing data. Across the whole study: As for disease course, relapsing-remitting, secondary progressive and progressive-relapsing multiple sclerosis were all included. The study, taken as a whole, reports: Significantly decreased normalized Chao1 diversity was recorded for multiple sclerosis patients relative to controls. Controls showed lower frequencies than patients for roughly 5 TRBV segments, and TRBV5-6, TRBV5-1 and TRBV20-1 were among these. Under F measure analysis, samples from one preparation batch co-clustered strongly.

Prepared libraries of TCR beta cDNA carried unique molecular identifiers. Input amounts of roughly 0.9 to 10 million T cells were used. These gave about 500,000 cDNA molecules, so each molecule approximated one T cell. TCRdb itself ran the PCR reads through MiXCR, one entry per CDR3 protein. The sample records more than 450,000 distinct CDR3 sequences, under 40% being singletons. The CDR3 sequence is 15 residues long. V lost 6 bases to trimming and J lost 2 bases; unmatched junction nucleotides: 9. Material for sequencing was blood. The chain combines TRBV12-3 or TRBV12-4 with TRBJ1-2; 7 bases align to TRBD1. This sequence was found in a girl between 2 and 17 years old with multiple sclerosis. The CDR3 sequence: CASSPARGVNYGYTF. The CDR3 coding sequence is TGTGCCAGCAGCCCTGCCAGGGGGGTGAACTATGGCTACACCTTC.